This entry lists 28 T cell receptor beta chains sequenced from one sample in a study of blood T cell repertoires in COVID-19. Sequenced by immunoSEQ multiplex PCR; TCRdb stores in-frame clones only, minus some. The sample shows about 50,000 clones, 85% to 95% of them seen only once. Sequencing input: peripheral blood. The receptors derive from a woman over 75 with acute or convalescent COVID-19.

The genes are TRBV6-5 and TRBJ2-3; D might be TRBD1 (5 bases). Germline CDR1 reads MNHEY; CDR2 reads SVGAGI. The ends were cut back, 1 base at V and 0 bases at J, with 8 bases in the middle. The CDR3 totals 15 residues. CDR3 sequence reads: CASSYFRASTDTQYF. CDR3 coding DNA: TGTGCCAGCAGTTACTTCAGGGCTAGCACAGATACGCAGTATTTT.

This clone was picked up one time. The chain carries TRBV3-1 (or the pseudogene TRBV3-2) and TRBJ2-1; possibly TRBD2 for D (5 bases). V lost 4 bases and J lost 7, with 14 bases in between. Germline V gene data show CDR1 as LGHDT and CDR2 as YNNKEL (reference sequence). There are 14 residues in the CDR3. As DNA, the CDR3 is TGTGCCAGCAGCCGGACTCGGGAAGAAAATGAGCAGTTCTTC. It is translated as CASSRTREENEQFF.

The CDR3 is CASSRSGTSGLGGTDTQYF. The DNA of the CDR3 is TGCGCCAGCAGCCGGTCCGGGACTAGCGGTCTAGGTGGGACAGATACGCAGTATTTT. This sequence joins TRBV5-1 and TRBJ2-3, with 11 nucleotides matching TRBD2. After removal of 4 bases from V and 3 bases from J, the junction contained 16 bases not matched to a gene. This CDR3 contains 19 residues. Germline CDR1 reads SGHRS; CDR2 reads YFSETQ.

The V call is TRBV7-2, the J call TRBJ2-7, with 10 bases matching TRBD1. The germline gives CDR1 SGHTA, CDR2 FQGNSA. The V gene end was trimmed by 6 bases and the J gene end by 2 bases; junction bases not matched to a gene: 7. The CDR3 covers 15 residues. The CDR3 bases are TGTGCCAGCAGGCCAGGAGGGACAGGGGCCTACGAGCAGTACTTC. Its translation: CASRPGGTGAYEQYF.

The J gene is TRBJ2-7, the V gene TRBV4-1, with TRBD2 identical over 10 bases. Germline V gives CDR1 MGHRA, CDR2 YSYEKL. The CDR3 has 18 residues. V dropped 2 bases and J dropped 0; count of bases not matched to a gene: 10. CDR3 sequence reads: CASSQSASGSANSYEQYF. CDR3 bases: TGCGCCAGCAGCCAATCTGCTAGCGGGAGCGCAAACTCCTACGAGCAGTACTTC.

This rearrangement joins TRBV5-8 to TRBJ2-1; D might be TRBD2 (6 bases). The germline V and J ends were trimmed by 2 bases and 5 bases, with 8 bases remaining between them. CDR3 length: 13 residues. Looked up from germline, CDR1 is SGHTS and CDR2 is YDEGEE. Here the CDR3 DNA reads TGTGCCAGCAGCTTTTGGACTAACAATGAGCAGTTCTTC. Protein product: CASSFWTNNEQFF.

The J gene is TRBJ2-1, the V gene TRBV7-9, with D perhaps matching TRBD1 (5 bases). The CDR3 sequence is 18 residues long. Trimming took 2 bases from V and 0 from J, leaving 17 bases between them. The germline CDR1 and CDR2 sequences are SEHNR and FQNEAQ (reference sequence). CDR3 sequence reads: CASSLTRGGVSSYNEQFF. In DNA, the CDR3 is TGTGCCAGCAGCTTAACAAGGGGTGGGGTCAGCTCCTACAATGAGCAGTTCTTC.

This clone was seen a handful of times. This sequence joins TRBV5-5 and TRBJ1-1, with D unclear. This CDR3 comprises 14 residues. The V gene's germline CDR1 is SGHKS and CDR2 YYEKEE (reference sequence). V lost 9 bases to trimming and J lost 5 bases, with 20 bases between them. Here the CDR3 DNA reads TGTGCCACCAAAACCACCGTCGGGGTAACTGAAGCTTTCTTT. This encodes CATKTTVGVTEAFF. Full variable domain (rest looked up from reference TRBV5-5 and TRBJ1-1): DAGVTQSPTHLIKTRGQQVTLRCSPISGHKSVSWYQQVLGQGPQFIFQYYEKEERGRGNFPDRFSARQFPNYSSELNVNALLLGDSALYLCATKTTVGVTEAFFGQGTRLTVV.

V is TRBV11-3 and J is TRBJ2-4; 10 bases map to TRBD2. V lost 0 bases to trimming and J lost 10 bases; unmatched junction nucleotides: 6. This CDR3 spans 15 amino acids. Looked up from germline, CDR1 is SGHNT and CDR2 is YENEEA. The CDR3 loop is CASSLDRVAGGIQYF. CDR3 DNA sequence: TGTGCCAGCAGCTTAGATCGGGTAGCGGGAGGAATTCAGTACTTC. The full variable domain, completed using reference TRBV11-3 and TRBJ2-4, is EAGVVQSPRYKIIEKKQPVAFWCNPISGHNTLYWYLQNLGQGPELLIRYENEEAVDDSQLPKDRFSAERLKGVDSTLKIQPAELGDSAVYLCASSLDRVAGGIQYFGAGTRLSVL.

The rearrangement joins TRBV27 to TRBJ2-7; maybe TRBD1 (5 bases). The V end lost 5 bases, the J end lost 0 bases, and 11 bases lay between the germline ends. The CDR3 sequence is 14 residues long. CDR1 is MNHEY and CDR2 is SMNVEV in the germline V gene (reference sequence). CDR3 amino acids: CASSKRQFSYEQYF. CDR3 bases: TGTGCCAGCAGTAAGAGACAGTTCTCCTACGAGCAGTACTTC.

This clone was observed once. The rearrangement uses TRBV3-1 (or the pseudogene TRBV3-2) and TRBJ1-3; tentative D call: TRBD1 (5 bases). This CDR3 contains 18 residues. With 1 base removed from V and 0 bases from J, the gap between germline ends came to 16 bases. The germline V gene has CDR1 LGHDT and CDR2 YNNKEL (reference sequence). Here the CDR3 DNA reads TGTGCCAGCAGCCAAGGAATGGAAGGGGTGTACTCTGGAAACACCATATATTTT. It encodes CASSQGMEGVYSGNTIYF.

The genes are TRBV4-3 and TRBJ2-2; D unclear. Germline lookup yields CDR1 LGHNA and CDR2 YSLEER. Trimming took 4 bases from V and 6 from J, leaving 18 bases between them. The CDR3 is 16 amino acids. The CDR3 sequence: CASSLSIPALPGELFF. In DNA form, the CDR3 reads TGCGCCAGCAGCCTATCCATCCCCGCGCTCCCCGGGGAGCTGTTTTTT.

V is TRBV30 and J is TRBJ2-1; 8 nucleotides line up with TRBD2. With V trimmed by 1 base and J by 7 bases, 6 bases remained unmatched. The CDR3 length is 14 residues. Germline assignment: CDR1 GTSNPN and CDR2 SVGIG (reference sequence). This chain's CDR3 is CAWSGLAPRNEQFF. The CDR3 DNA is TGTGCCTGGAGTGGACTAGCGCCGCGGAATGAGCAGTTCTTC.

This rearrangement joins TRBV2 to TRBJ1-2; possibly TRBD1 for D (6 bases). Germline CDR1 reads SNHLY; CDR2 reads FYNNEI. The ends were cut back, 7 bases at V and 4 bases at J, with 13 bases in the middle. The CDR3 is 13 residues long. The CDR3 DNA sequence: TGTGCCAGCACCGGGGGGCAGATCTATGGCTACACCTTC. This encodes CASTGGQIYGYTF.

The chain has TRBV5-4 and TRBJ2-2; 14 nucleotides line up with TRBD2. J lost 5 bases, V lost 0 bases, and 3 bases had no gene match. Germline-derived CDR1 and CDR2 are SGHNT and YYREEE (reference sequence). The CDR3 sequence is 17 residues long. CDR3 protein: CASSLGGLAGATGELFF. In nucleotides, the CDR3 is TGTGCCAGCAGCTTGGGGGGACTAGCGGGAGCAACCGGGGAGCTGTTTTTT.

A single count supports this clone. V gene TRBV3-1 (or the pseudogene TRBV3-2) combines with J gene TRBJ2-7; no firm D call. The CDR3 spans 11 residues. V was trimmed by 3 bases and J by 3 bases, leaving 3 bases between them. Looked up from germline, CDR1 is LGHDT and CDR2 is YNNKEL (reference sequence). CDR3 coding DNA: TGTGCCAGCAGCCACCACTACGAGCAGTACTTC. Its protein product is CASSHHYEQYF.

This rearrangement joins TRBV9 to TRBJ2-3, with 7 bases fitting TRBD2. Germline trimming cut 4 bases from V and 6 bases from J; bases unmatched to any gene: 8. Germline CDR1 is SGDLS and CDR2 is YYNGEE. This CDR3 region has 14 residues. The CDR3 spells CASSFTTGGDTQYF. DNA for the CDR3: TGTGCCAGCAGCTTCACCACGGGGGGTGATACGCAGTATTTT.

The chain carries TRBV9 and TRBJ1-3, with no clear D. The V end was cut by 3 bases, the J end by 0 bases, with 10 bases between. This CDR3 comprises 15 residues. Germline CDR1 SGDLS, CDR2 YYNGEE. The CDR3 sequence is CASSGRGSSGNTIYF. The DNA for the CDR3 is TGTGCCAGCAGCGGCCGAGGTAGCTCTGGAAACACCATATATTTT.

CDR3 protein: CASTWQGAGGYGYTF. CDR3 in DNA: TGTGCCAGCACTTGGCAGGGGGCAGGCGGCTATGGCTACACCTTC. This chain links TRBV28 with TRBJ1-2; 8 bases are shared with TRBD1. The CDR3 is made up of 15 amino acids. Germline trimming cut 7 bases from V and 4 bases from J; bases unmatched to any gene: 11. Germline V gene data show CDR1 as MDHEN and CDR2 as SYDVKM.

The rearrangement links TRBV5-6 to TRBJ2-3; 16 bases are shared with TRBD2. This CDR3 has 17 residues. Germline V gives CDR1 SGHDT, CDR2 YYEEEE. The junction had 6 bases not matched to a gene; V was cut back by 5 bases and J by 3 bases. CDR3 sequence: CASRGQGLAGGTDTQYF. The CDR3 DNA sequence: TGTGCCAGCAGGGGCCAGGGACTAGCGGGAGGGACAGATACGCAGTATTTT.

The chain combines TRBV5-4 with TRBJ2-3; D gene unclear. The CDR3 spans 16 residues. Germline-derived CDR1 and CDR2 are SGHNT and YYREEE (reference sequence). Trimming stripped 2 bases from V and 2 bases from J, with 15 bases between. The DNA for the CDR3 is TGTGCCAGCAGCTTAGGTCTAGACGGGTTCACAGATACGCAGTATTTT. This sequence encodes CASSLGLDGFTDTQYF.

The rearrangement uses TRBV5-1 and TRBJ1-1; 8 bases line up with TRBD1. Germline CDR1 is SGHRS and CDR2 is YFSETQ. V shed 3 bases and J 0 bases; nucleotides not matched to a gene: 7. The CDR3 contains 16 residues. The CDR3 nucleotides read TGCGCCAGCAGCTCTCAGACAGGGGCCCTGAACACTGAAGCTTTCTTT. It codes for CASSSQTGALNTEAFF.

The chain combines TRBV14 with TRBJ1-5; D remains unclear. Trimming stripped 5 bases from V and 4 bases from J, with 9 bases between. CDR3 size: 13 residues. Germline V CDR1 and CDR2: SGHDN, FVKESK. The CDR3 region is CASSFTGNQPQHF. The CDR3 DNA reads as TGTGCCAGCAGCTTCACGGGGAATCAGCCCCAGCATTTT.

V and J are TRBV12-3 or TRBV12-4 and TRBJ1-6; D gene unclear. The CDR3 has 13 amino acids. Trimming took 2 bases from V and 10 from J, leaving 9 bases between them. CDR3 sequence reads: CASSLLEGSPLHF. The CDR3 DNA reads TGTGCCAGCAGTTTACTGGAGGGATCACCCCTCCACTTT.

The CDR3: CASSLGDSAYGYTF. In DNA form, the CDR3 reads TGCGCCAGCAGCTTAGGGGACAGTGCCTATGGCTACACCTTC. This chain connects TRBV5-1 to TRBJ1-2; TRBD1 matches 7 bases. CDR1 and CDR2 from the germline V gene are SGHRS and YFSETQ. V lost 2 bases, J lost 4 bases, and 5 bases stayed unmatched. CDR3 length: 14 amino acids.

The chain has TRBV7-2 and TRBJ1-4; 9 bases fit TRBD1. The CDR3 covers 14 residues. In germline, CDR1 is SGHTA, CDR2 FQGNSA. V shed 5 bases, J shed 6 bases, and the junction held 4 bases outside the gene matches. Here the CDR3 reads CASSPDRGHEKLFF. CDR3 nucleotide sequence: TGTGCCAGCAGCCCGGACAGGGGCCATGAAAAACTGTTTTTT.

The genes are TRBV27 and TRBJ2-1, with D maybe TRBD2 (6 bases). V shed 6 bases and J shed 6 bases, with 12 bases lying between them. In germline, CDR1 is MNHEY, CDR2 SMNVEV (reference sequence). The CDR3 sequence is 13 residues long. Here the CDR3 reads CASSLRRGNEQFF. Here the CDR3 DNA reads TGTGCCAGCAGCCTGAGGCGGGGCAATGAGCAGTTCTTC.

The genes are TRBV19 and TRBJ2-2, with 10 positions matching TRBD1. This CDR3 has 16 amino acids. The V gene's germline CDR1 is LNHDA and CDR2 SQIVND (reference sequence). Losses at the gene ends were 4 bases for V and 4 bases for J; bases not matched to a gene: 6. In nucleotides, the CDR3 is TGTGCCAGTAGTACTCGACAGGGGGCGGTCACCGGGGAGCTGTTTTTT. Encoded protein: CASSTRQGAVTGELFF. The whole variable domain, remainder taken from reference TRBV19 and TRBJ2-2, is DGGITQSPKYLFRKEGQNVTLSCEQNLNHDAMYWYRQDPGQGLRLIYYSQIVNDFQKGDIAEGYSVSREKKESFPLTVTSAQKNPTAFYLCASSTRQGAVTGELFFGEGSRLTVL.